This T cell receptor (beta chain) emerged from a study of T cell responses to AZD1222 COVID-19 vaccine. TCRdb keeps only in-frame clones here, not all; method: immunoSEQ multiplex PCR. The table lists about 130,000 clones, approximately 93% of them singletons. Trimming removed 1 base at V and 4 bases at J, with 2 bases between. The length of the CDR3 is 12 residues. Overall study findings and caveats: There were repertoire samples only from the period after the peak T cell response.

As for this clone: Its antigen is still unknown. Additional DNA sequences in this sample encode the identical CDR3.

The chain links TRBV12-3 or TRBV12-4 to TRBJ1-3; D remains ambiguous. This clonotype was obtained from an adult in good health. The sequencing used peripheral blood, collected on day 0 of AZD1222 vaccination. In DNA, the CDR3 is TGTGCCAGCAGTTTAGTAGGAAACACCATATATTTT. It translates to CASSLVGNTIYF.